This entry is about one T cell receptor (beta chain). Antigen specificity is unknown. V was clipped by 4 bases and J by 3 bases, with 19 bases between them. Germline assignment: CDR1 LGHNT and CDR2 FRNRAP. The CDR3 sequence is 16 residues long. The data are from a study of PD-L1 blockade in urothelial cancer. At the level of the study: About 90% of the roughly 29 patients were males with bladder-origin urothelial cancer. The researchers analyzed blood 3 weeks (second dose) and 6 weeks after treatment start. Per blood sample, T cells had a median of roughly 150,000. Overall study results and limits: A pretreatment blood TCR clonality that fell below the median predicted better progression-free and overall survival.

Sequencing used immunoSEQ multiplex PCR; TCRdb keeps in-frame clones, though not all of them. The table has approximately 26,000 clones, around 88% seen once. The rearrangement links TRBV12-5 to TRBJ2-7; perhaps TRBD1 as D (6 bases). The source of this sequence is a man in his fifties or sixties with urothelial cancer. Here the sequenced sample was PBMCs, taken around atezolizumab (anti-PD-L1) treatment. The CDR3: CASGSNRGGRGYEQYF. CDR3 in DNA: TGTGCTAGTGGTTCGAATAGAGGGGGAAGAGGCTACGAGCAGTACTTC.